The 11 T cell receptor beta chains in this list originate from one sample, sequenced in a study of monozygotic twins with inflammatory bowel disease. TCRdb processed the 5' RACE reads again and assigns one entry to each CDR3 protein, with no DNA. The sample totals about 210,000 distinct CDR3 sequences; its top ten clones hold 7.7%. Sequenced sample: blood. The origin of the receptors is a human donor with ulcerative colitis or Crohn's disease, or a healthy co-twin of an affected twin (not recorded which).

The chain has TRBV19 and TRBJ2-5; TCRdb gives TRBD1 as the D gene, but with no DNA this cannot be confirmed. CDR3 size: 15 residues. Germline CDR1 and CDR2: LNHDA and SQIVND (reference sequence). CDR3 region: CASSPDRGSWETQYF.

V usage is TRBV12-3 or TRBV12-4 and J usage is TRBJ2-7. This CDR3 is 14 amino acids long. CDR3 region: CASSPSGASYEQYF.

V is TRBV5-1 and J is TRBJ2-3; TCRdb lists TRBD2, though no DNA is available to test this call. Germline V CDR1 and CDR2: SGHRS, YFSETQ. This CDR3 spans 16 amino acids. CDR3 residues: CASSGSASGSTDTQYF.

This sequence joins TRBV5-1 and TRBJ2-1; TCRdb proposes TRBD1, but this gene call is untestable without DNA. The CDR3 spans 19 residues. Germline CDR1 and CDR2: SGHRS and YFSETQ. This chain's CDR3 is CASSYPGQGVPGSYNEQFF.

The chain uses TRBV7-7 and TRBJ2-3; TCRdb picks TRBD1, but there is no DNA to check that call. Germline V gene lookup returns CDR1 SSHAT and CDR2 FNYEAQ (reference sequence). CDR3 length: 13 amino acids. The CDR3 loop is CASSLEGRGTQYF.

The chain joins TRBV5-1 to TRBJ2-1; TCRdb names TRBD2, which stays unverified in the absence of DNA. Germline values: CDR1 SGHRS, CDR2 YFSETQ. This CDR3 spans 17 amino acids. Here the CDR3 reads CASSLGGTSGSYNEQFF.

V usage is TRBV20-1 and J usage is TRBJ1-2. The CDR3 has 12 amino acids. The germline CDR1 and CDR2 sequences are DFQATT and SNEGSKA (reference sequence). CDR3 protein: CSAREGLNGYTF.

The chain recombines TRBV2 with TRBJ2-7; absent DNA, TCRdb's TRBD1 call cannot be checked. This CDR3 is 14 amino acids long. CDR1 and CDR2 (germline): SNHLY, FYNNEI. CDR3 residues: CASSDVQGAYEQYF.

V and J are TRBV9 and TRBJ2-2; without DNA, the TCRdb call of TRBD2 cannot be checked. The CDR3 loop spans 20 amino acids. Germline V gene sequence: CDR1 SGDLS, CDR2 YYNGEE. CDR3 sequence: CASSVDVGLAGGPSTGELFF.

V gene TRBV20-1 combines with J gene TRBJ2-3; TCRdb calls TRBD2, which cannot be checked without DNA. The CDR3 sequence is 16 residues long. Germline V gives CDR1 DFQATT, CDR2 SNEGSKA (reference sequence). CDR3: CSARGVGLAITDTQYF.

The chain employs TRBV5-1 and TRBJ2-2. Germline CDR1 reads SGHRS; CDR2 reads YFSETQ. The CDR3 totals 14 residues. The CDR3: CASSVGQNTGELFF.